This TCR beta chain was found in a study of beta chain features in type 1 diabetes. At the level of the study: In age, gender and cell yields, patients were similar to healthy donors.

Details on this clone: Its antigen is currently unknown.

The V and J ends lost 1 base and 2 bases respectively, with 12 bases between them. Germline lookup yields CDR1 SNHLY and CDR2 FYNNEI. This CDR3 is built from 15 residues. Reverse transcription of all isolated RNA meant that expressed TCRB transcripts were sequenced. Reads from naive, central memory and regulatory T cell samples averaged around 3.5 million. Sequencing was performed with immunoSEQ multiplex PCR; in TCRdb, only in-frame clones are kept and a portion is missing. The sample consists of 130,000 or so clones, 7.5% to 9.5% of them appearing once. The study's findings and limits: Naive, central memory and regulatory TCRB repertoires appeared more similar among patients than healthy donors. Shortening of TCRB CDR3s, moderate but significant, appeared in all four CD4+ subsets of Type 1 diabetes patients.

Specimen: central memory CD4+ T cells from blood. The genes are TRBV2 and TRBJ2-7; tentatively, D is TRBD1 (6 bases). The receptor's source is a young man with type 1 diabetes. The chain's CDR3 is CASSEGQDHTYEQYF. CDR3 in DNA: TGTGCCAGCAGTGAAGGACAGGACCATACCTACGAGCAGTACTTC.